The rows below give T cell receptor beta chains drawn from one sample of a study of T cells in tumors after PD-1 blockade. Sequencing used immunoSEQ multiplex PCR; TCRdb keeps in-frame clones, though not all of them. This table has about 33,000 clones, just under 80% appearing once. Specimen: PBMCs, collected before anti-PD-1 treatment. Every receptor here comes from a human donor with basal cell carcinoma. Both conserved end residues are part of each CDR3. A D gene is named only where the DNA matches it firmly. Clone sizes are given selectively: once, few, many, or a class where the clone is expanded.

j_gene | v_gene | d_gene | abundance | CDR3nt | CDR3aa
TRBJ1-2 | TRBV27 | - | - | TGTGCCAGCAGTTTATCGGCCAGAATATATGGCTACACCTTC | CASSLSARIYGYTF
TRBJ1-1 | TRBV12-3/TRBV12-4 | - | - | TGTGCCAGCAGTTGGGCAGCAAACACTGAAGCTTTCTTT | CASSWAANTEAFF
TRBJ2-7 | TRBV6-2/TRBV6-3 | TRBD2 | few | TGTGCCAGCAGATACCTGGTGGCTAGCGGGGGCGACGAGCAGTACTTC | CASRYLVASGGDEQYF
TRBJ1-5 | TRBV5-5 | TRBD1 | once | TGTGCCAGCAGCTCGGCAGGGGGCCAACAGCCCCAGCATTTT | CASSSAGGQQPQHF
TRBJ1-2 | TRBV30 | - | - | TGTGCCTGGAGTGCGGGGATCAACTATGGCTACACCTTC | CAWSAGINYGYTF
TRBJ2-1 | TRBV3-1/TRBV3-2 | TRBD1 | - | TGTGCCAGCAGCCGACAGGGCCCCAGCTCCTACAATGAGCAGTTCTTC | CASSRQGPSSYNEQFF
TRBJ2-3 | TRBV27 | - | - | TGTGCCAGCAGTTTATGGGGCAGCGCCAACACAGATACGCAGTATTTT | CASSLWGSANTDTQYF
TRBJ2-2 | TRBV7-6 | TRBD2 | - | TGTGCCAGCAGCTTAGGCCTTGGAGGAAGCGGGAAGGACACCGGGGAGCTGTTTTTT | CASSLGLGGSGKDTGELFF
TRBJ1-1 | TRBV10-3 | TRBD1 | - | TGTGCCATCAGTGAGTCCAGACAGGGAGAAATGAACACTGAAGCTTTCTTT | CAISESRQGEMNTEAFF
TRBJ2-1 | TRBV4-3 | - | - | TGCGCCAGCAGCCAAGAGGCCCTGACTGCTGAGCAGTTCTTC | CASSQEALTAEQFF
TRBJ1-3 | TRBV19 | - | once | TGTGCCACCGGGATCTCTGGAAACACCATATATTTT | CATGISGNTIYF
TRBJ1-1 | TRBV27 | TRBD1 | few | TGTGCCAGCAGTTGGTACAGGGGGCATGTAGCTTTCTTT | CASSWYRGHVAFF
TRBJ1-4 | TRBV19 | - | once | TGTGCCAGTAAGTGGGAGGCTACTAATGAAAAACTGTTTTTT | CASKWEATNEKLFF
TRBJ2-1 | TRBV7-9 | - | - | TGTGCCAGCAGCTCTTCTGTACCCTACAATGAGCAGTTCTTC | CASSSSVPYNEQFF
TRBJ2-7 | TRBV7-8 | - | - | TGTGCCAGCAGTGGACGTGGCGAGCAGTACTTC | CASSGRGEQYF
TRBJ1-1 | TRBV7-8 | - | once | TGTGCCAGCAGCTCAGGGGTTGGGACTGAAGCTTTCTTT | CASSSGVGTEAFF
TRBJ2-6 | TRBV4-1 | - | - | TGCGCCACCGCAACACTATACCGGATCCACGGGGCCAACGTCCTGACTTTC | CATATLYRIHGANVLTF
TRBJ2-7 | TRBV7-3 | TRBD1 | - | TGTGCCAGCAGCCCTGGGACAGGGGGCTACGAGCAGTACTTC | CASSPGTGGYEQYF
TRBJ1-2 | TRBV12-3/TRBV12-4 | - | - | TGTGCCAGCAGCGTACGGGGGGCCAATGGCTACACCTTC | CASSVRGANGYTF
TRBJ2-1 | TRBV7-2 | - | - | TGTGCCAGCAGCGTCGGACAGTACAATGAGCAGTTCTTC | CASSVGQYNEQFF
TRBJ1-1 | TRBV11-3 | - | - | TGTGCCAGCAGCTTCCGGACAGAGATGAACACTGAAGCTTTCTTT | CASSFRTEMNTEAFF
TRBJ1-5 | TRBV21-1 | - | - | TGTGCCAGCAGCGGCGTCTATAGCAATCAGCCCCAGCATTTT | CASSGVYSNQPQHF
TRBJ2-5 | TRBV6-2/TRBV6-3 | - | - | TGTGCCAGCAGTACCGGAACCGGGGAGACCCAGTACTTC | CASSTGTGETQYF
TRBJ2-6 | TRBV7-8 | - | once | TGTGCCAGCAGCTTAGCGGGGGCTGGGGCCAACGTCCTGACTTTC | CASSLAGAGANVLTF
TRBJ2-7 | TRBV5-1 | TRBD1 | - | TGCGCCAGCAGTCCGGACCGGGACAGGGGGACCTACGAGCAGTACTTC | CASSPDRDRGTYEQYF
TRBJ1-1 | TRBV30 | - | once | TGTGCCTGGTCGAACAGGGTCACTGAAGCTTTCTTT | CAWSNRVTEAFF
TRBJ2-1 | TRBV9 | TRBD1 | - | TGTGCCAGCAGTCCAGGGGGTCACTACAATGAGCAGTTCTTC | CASSPGGHYNEQFF
TRBJ2-1 | TRBV7-2 | - | - | TGTGCCAGCAGCCCCCGGGTCGACAATGAGCAGTTCTTC | CASSPRVDNEQFF
TRBJ1-5 | TRBV19 | - | - | TGTGCCAGTAGTATTATGATAGGACAGAGCAATCAGCCCCAGCATTTT | CASSIMIGQSNQPQHF
TRBJ2-3 | TRBV7-9 | - | - | TGTGCCAGCAGTATAGGAAGGACAGGCACAGATACGCAGTATTTT | CASSIGRTGTDTQYF
TRBJ1-4 | TRBV6-5 | TRBD1 | - | TGTGCCAGCAGTTACGGATTAGGACAGGGAGAAAAACTGTTTTTT | CASSYGLGQGEKLFF
TRBJ1-1 | TRBV29-1 | TRBD1 | few | TGCAGCGTTTCTATAGGGGGCTGGAACACTGAAGCTTTCTTT | CSVSIGGWNTEAFF
TRBJ1-1 | TRBV24-1 | - | - | TGTGCCACCAGTGATTCAAGGGGAAAAACTGAAGCTTTCTTT | CATSDSRGKTEAFF
TRBJ2-3 | TRBV4-2 | - | - | TGTGCCAGCAGCTCCCGATACCACACAGATACGCAGTATTTT | CASSSRYHTDTQYF
TRBJ2-3 | TRBV4-1 | TRBD1 | - | TGCGCCAGCAGCCAAATGACAGGGGTAGGGGCAGATACGCAGTATTTT | CASSQMTGVGADTQYF
TRBJ2-1 | TRBV28 | - | - | TGTGCCAGCAGAGTTACCGGTGAGCAGTTCTTC | CASRVTGEQFF
TRBJ2-7 | TRBV11-3 | - | - | TGTGCCAGCACCCACGCGGGCGGGGCCTACGAGCAGTACTTC | CASTHAGGAYEQYF
TRBJ2-7 | TRBV7-8 | TRBD2 | - | TGTGCCAGCAGCAAAGCCGGGCGGGGGGACTTCAGCGAGCAGTACTTC | CASSKAGRGDFSEQYF
TRBJ1-6 | TRBV4-1 | TRBD1 | once | TGCGCCAGCAGCCTCGCGTGGGACAGGGTTTCACCCCTCCACTTT | CASSLAWDRVSPLHF
TRBJ1-6 | TRBV13 | TRBD1 | few | TGTGCCAGCAGCTCCACAGGGGTTGATTCACCCCTCCACTTT | CASSSTGVDSPLHF
TRBJ1-6 | TRBV19 | TRBD1 | once | TGTGCCAGTGGACAGGGCCTTTCACCCCTCCACTTT | CASGQGLSPLHF
TRBJ1-2 | TRBV2 | - | - | TGTGCCAGCAGCGCCGGAGGTACTAACTATGGCTACACCTTC | CASSAGGTNYGYTF
TRBJ2-3 | TRBV29-1 | TRBD2 | few | TGCAGCGTCGCTGCCCTAGCGGGGGACACAGATACGCAGTATTTT | CSVAALAGDTDTQYF